This T cell receptor (beta chain) emerged from a study of response to subunit inactivated influenza vaccine (dated by TCRdb to the late 2010s). Some background on the complete study: The study used deep quantitative T cell receptor repertoire profiling to track responses to a trivalent subunit inactivated influenza vaccine. Broader findings and caveats from the paper: According to the authors, only a limited number of new T cells may be recruited by each seasonal influenza vaccination.

A few counts support this clonotype. Its antigen remains undetermined. No base quality information exists; no much larger clone differs at one position. Libraries were prepared through RT-PCR. TCRdb lists the instrument as Illumina HiSeq 2500. TCRdb reanalyzed the raw reads on its own, using fastp at Q25 for trimming and MiXCR for clone calling, and kept in-frame beta chains. Entries that share a CDR3 protein sequence are merged under the most common genes and DNA. The sample has hundreds of thousands of distinct CDR3 sequences on record, 15% to 17% of them singletons. The top ten constitute approximately 10% of the sample. The sequence derives from a man aged 45-65 years who received an inactivated influenza vaccine. Donor details come from another sample of the same person, matched by shared clones. Specimen: PBMCs from blood, collected roughly 12 days after vaccination.

The DNA sequence is as follows: TGTGCCAGCAGAGGGATGTCTAGCAAAAACATTCAGTACTTC. Its protein product is CASRGMSSKNIQYF. The V and J genes are TRBV28 and TRBJ2-4; no D segment can be confidently identified. V drops 6 bases and J drops 3 bases, leaving 12 bases in between. Spanning cysteine to phenylalanine, the CDR3 consists of 14 amino acids. The sequence is cut down to CDR3 DNA, 42 bases in frame from base 1. Looking up the germline V gene yields CDR1 MDHEN and CDR2 SYDVKM.